This entry lists 15 T cell receptor beta chains sequenced from one sample in a study of T cell repertoires in cytomegalovirus infection. TCRdb used MiXCR to reprocess the reads, holding one entry per CDR3 protein. The sample has 85,000 to 130,000 distinct CDR3 sequences; around a quarter are singletons. Material for sequencing was CD8+ T cells from PBMCs. Receptors originate from a human donor in good health (CMV status not recorded). Some clones in this sample may be carry-over from other donors' samples.

This clonotype was counted ten times or more. The CDR3 DNA is TGTGCCAGCAGTTTATCCTTGGGTCGGAACACTGAAGCTTTCTTT. It specifies CASSLSLGRNTEAFF. The chain employs TRBV28 and TRBJ1-1, with D unclear. This CDR3 has 15 residues. Germline CDR1 MDHEN, CDR2 SYDVKM. Trimming removed 1 base at V and 1 base at J, with 10 bases between. Supplemented by reference TRBV28 and TRBJ1-1, the full variable domain reads DVKVTQSSRYLVKRTGEKVFLECVQDMDHENMFWYRQDPGLGLRLIYFSYDVKMKEKGDIPEGYSVSREKKERFSLILESASTNQTSMYLCASSLSLGRNTEAFFGQGTRLTVV.

This clonotype was counted between two and nine times. V and J are TRBV2 and TRBJ2-7; D is unresolved. Germline CDR1 reads SNHLY; CDR2 reads FYNNEI. This CDR3 is built from 15 residues. V gave up 1 base and J gave up 5 bases, with 15 bases separating them. CDR3 in DNA: TGTGCCAGCAGTGAAGTTCTAGAAAGGCTAGACGAGCAGTACTTC. It specifies CASSEVLERLDEQYF.

A few counts support this clonotype. The rearrangement joins TRBV11-2 to TRBJ1-1, with TRBD1 identical over 7 bases. The ends lost 5 bases at V and 4 bases at J; junction bases unmatched: 10. This CDR3 contains 15 residues. In germline, CDR1 is SGHAT, CDR2 FQNNGV. CDR3 loop: CASSINSGGSTEAFF. CDR3 DNA: TGTGCCAGCAGCATAAACTCAGGGGGGAGCACTGAAGCTTTCTTT.

This clonotype was observed many times. The chain recombines TRBV7-2 with TRBJ1-1; TRBD1 aligns across 8 bases. Germline CDR1 SGHTA, CDR2 FQGNSA. This CDR3 is built from 14 residues. After removal of 5 bases from V and 9 bases from J, the junction contained 11 bases not matched to a gene. CDR3: CASSPPRTGIQAFF. For the CDR3, the DNA is TGTGCCAGCAGCCCCCCCCGGACAGGGATTCAAGCTTTCTTT.

This clonotype showed up many times. The V gene is TRBV7-3, the J gene TRBJ1-1; D may be TRBD1 (6 bases). The length of the CDR3 is 17 residues. V dropped 1 base and J dropped 6 bases, with 21 bases sitting between them. CDR1 SGHTA and CDR2 FQGTGA come from the germline V gene. The CDR3 sequence: CASSLMVGAPGSAEAFF. The CDR3 DNA sequence: TGTGCCAGCAGCTTAATGGTGGGGGCGCCCGGCAGCGCTGAAGCTTTCTTT.

The table lists this clonotype with a few counts. The chain carries TRBV12-3 or TRBV12-4 and TRBJ2-3; 7 bases line up with TRBD1. J lost 4 bases, V lost 3 bases, and 7 bases had no gene match. The CDR3 covers 15 residues. The CDR3 DNA follows: TGTGCCAGCAGTTTCCCTCCAGGGGGTTCAGATACGCAGTATTTT. Residues: CASSFPPGGSDTQYF.

The table lists this clonotype with a few counts. The rearrangement joins TRBV27 to TRBJ2-1; tentatively, D is TRBD2 (6 bases). V was shortened by 2 bases and J by 7 bases, with 12 bases between the two germline ends. Per the germline V gene, CDR1 is MNHEY and CDR2 is SMNVEV (reference sequence). This CDR3 comprises 14 residues. The CDR3 nucleotides are TGTGCCAGCAGTTTAGCGGGACTGCATAATGAGCAGTTCTTC. Translated: CASSLAGLHNEQFF.

This clonotype was observed a few times. The CDR3 coding sequence is TGTGCCAGCAGTCCGACGGTCTCCTACAATGAGCAGTTCTTC. Translating it yields CASSPTVSYNEQFF. This chain connects TRBV12-3 or TRBV12-4 to TRBJ2-1, with unresolved D. Trimming cost V 5 bases and J 0 bases, with 8 bases left between them. The CDR3 runs 14 residues.

The chain uses TRBV20-1 and TRBJ1-2, with a possible D match to TRBD1 (6 bases). The CDR3 totals 15 residues. Germline CDR1 and CDR2: DFQATT and SNEGSKA (reference sequence). V was clipped by 0 bases and J by 4 bases, with 15 bases between them. CDR3 residues: CSARDIRGWGYGYTF. In nucleotides, the CDR3 is TGCAGTGCTAGAGATATCAGGGGCTGGGGCTATGGCTACACCTTC.

This clonotype was detected many times. This chain uses TRBV7-8 with TRBJ1-3; D remains ambiguous. Germline V gene data show CDR1 as SGHVS and CDR2 as FQNEAQ. With 4 bases removed from V and 0 bases from J, the gap between germline ends came to 10 bases. The CDR3 is 15 amino acids. This CDR3 reads CASSSRTGSGNTIYF. As DNA, the CDR3 is TGTGCCAGCAGCTCTAGGACGGGCTCTGGAAACACCATATATTTT.

This clonotype has a count of ten or more. This chain uses TRBV7-2 with TRBJ2-1; the D is unclear. V lost 5 bases, J lost 4 bases, and 6 bases lay in between. Germline V gene lookup returns CDR1 SGHTA and CDR2 FQGNSA. CDR3 length equals 12 residues. The CDR3 sequence is CASSPRYNEQFF. CDR3 DNA: TGTGCCAGCAGCCCTAGGTACAATGAGCAGTTCTTC.

The table lists this clonotype with many counts. This chain joins TRBV7-2 and TRBJ1-1, with 12 bases aligning to TRBD1. J lost 6 bases, V lost 5 bases, and 7 bases had no gene match. The CDR3 has 15 residues. The germline V gene has CDR1 SGHTA and CDR2 FQGNSA. CDR3 sequence reads: CASSNRDRGRSEAFF. DNA for the CDR3: TGTGCCAGCAGCAACCGGGACAGGGGGCGGTCTGAAGCTTTCTTT.

The V and J genes are TRBV11-2 and TRBJ2-5, with D possibly being TRBD1 (5 bases). The V gene lost 3 bases and the J gene lost 1 base, with 9 bases spanning the gap. The CDR3 has 14 residues. Germline values: CDR1 SGHAT, CDR2 FQNNGV. The CDR3 protein is CASSFLGAQETQYF. CDR3 DNA: TGTGCCAGCAGCTTCTTAGGGGCCCAAGAGACCCAGTACTTC.

The J gene is TRBJ2-5, the V gene TRBV7-8, with no clear D. Germline V lookup: CDR1 SGHVS, CDR2 FQNEAQ. V dropped 0 bases and J dropped 5 bases, with 16 bases sitting between them. This CDR3 region has 16 residues. In nucleotides, the CDR3 is TGTGCCAGCAGCTTAGCGCTTTTGGGAAGAGAGGAGACCCAGTACTTC. Amino acids: CASSLALLGREETQYF.

The chain couples TRBV6-5 to TRBJ2-2; the D gene is possibly TRBD1 (6 bases). Per germline, CDR1 MNHEY and CDR2 SVGAGI. V lost 0 bases, J lost 10 bases, and 21 bases lay in between. The CDR3 runs 17 residues. As DNA, the CDR3 is TGTGCCAGCAGTTACTCGACAGGCCCATGGGTCGTTGAGGAGCTGTTTTTT. Translated, it gives CASSYSTGPWVVEELFF.